This TCR beta chain was identified in a study of early stage breast cancer tumors. Study-level information: Seven to nine ER+/PR+/HER2- tumors were invasive ductal; four were invasive lobular. Around 10-fold was the mean read coverage per sample.

Method: immunoSEQ multiplex PCR; TCRdb's copy keeps in-frame clones and lacks some. The repertoire has about 51,000 clones, just under 80% of them found once; the top ten carry 3.4%. Germline V CDR1 and CDR2: ENHRY, SYGVKD. The CDR3 sequence is 15 residues long. Trimming cost V 0 bases and J 5 bases; bases outside gene matches: 5. The TCR sequence derives from a person aged 35 to 50 with breast cancer. The specimen sequenced was blood. V and J are TRBV10-3 and TRBJ2-3, with TRBD2 matching over 7 bases. The CDR3, as DNA: TGTGCCATCAGTGAGTCGGCGGTAGCGGGAGATACGCAGTATTTT. Translated, it gives CAISESAVAGDTQYF.